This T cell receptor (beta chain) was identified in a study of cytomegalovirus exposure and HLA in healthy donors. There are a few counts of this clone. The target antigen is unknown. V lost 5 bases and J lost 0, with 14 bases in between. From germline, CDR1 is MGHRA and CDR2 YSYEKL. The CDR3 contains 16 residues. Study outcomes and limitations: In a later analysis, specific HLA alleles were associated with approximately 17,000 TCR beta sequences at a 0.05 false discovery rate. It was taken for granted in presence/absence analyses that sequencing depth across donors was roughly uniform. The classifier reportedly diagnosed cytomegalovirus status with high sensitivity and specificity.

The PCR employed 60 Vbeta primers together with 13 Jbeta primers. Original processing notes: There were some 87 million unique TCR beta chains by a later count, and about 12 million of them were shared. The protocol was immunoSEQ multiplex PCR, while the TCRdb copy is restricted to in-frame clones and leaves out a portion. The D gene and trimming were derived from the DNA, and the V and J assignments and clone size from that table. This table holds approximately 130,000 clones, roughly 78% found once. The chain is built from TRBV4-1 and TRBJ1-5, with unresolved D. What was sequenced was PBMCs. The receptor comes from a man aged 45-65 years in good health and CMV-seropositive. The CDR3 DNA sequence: TGCGCCAGCAGCGGCAGGTGGGTAGATAGCAATCAGCCCCAGCATTTT. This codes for CASSGRWVDSNQPQHF.